This is a list of T cell receptor beta chains from one sample in a study of cytomegalovirus exposure and HLA in healthy donors. The assay was immunoSEQ multiplex PCR, and TCRdb's table has in-frame clones only and misses some. This sample has around 220,000 clones, with over 65% found just once. Sequenced sample: PBMCs. These receptors all come from a man aged 35 to 55 in good health and CMV-seronegative. Each CDR3 is given with its conserved first and last residue. Fields, in order: clone size, V gene, J gene, D gene, CDR3 DNA, CDR3 protein. D genes are given only for firm matches. Clone size, where shown, is once, few, many, or a class for clones that have expanded.

abundance: .
v_gene: TRBV18
j_gene: TRBJ2-3
d_gene: .
CDR3nt: TGTGCCAGCTCACCAGGCGGGACGTTCAAGGCAGATACGCAGTATTTT
CDR3aa: CASSPGGTFKADTQYF

abundance: .
v_gene: TRBV9
j_gene: TRBJ2-7
d_gene: .
CDR3nt: TGTGCCAGCAGCACAGGGCCTTGGGACGAGCAGTACTTC
CDR3aa: CASSTGPWDEQYF

abundance: .
v_gene: TRBV7-2
j_gene: TRBJ2-7
d_gene: TRBD2
CDR3nt: TGTGCCAGCAGCTCCGGGACTACCCCCTACGAGCAGTACTTC
CDR3aa: CASSSGTTPYEQYF

abundance: .
v_gene: TRBV7-8
j_gene: TRBJ1-3
d_gene: .
CDR3nt: TGTGCCAGCAGTTGGGACTGGAGCTCTGGAAACACCATATATTTT
CDR3aa: CASSWDWSSGNTIYF

abundance: few
v_gene: TRBV15
j_gene: TRBJ1-5
d_gene: .
CDR3nt: TGTGCCACCGGCAGGGTAGGGAGCCAGCCCCAGCATTTT
CDR3aa: CATGRVGSQPQHF

abundance: .
v_gene: TRBV9
j_gene: TRBJ2-3
d_gene: .
CDR3nt: TGTGCCAGCAGCGTAGAGCCGGGCACAGATACGCAGTATTTT
CDR3aa: CASSVEPGTDTQYF

abundance: few
v_gene: TRBV7-2
j_gene: TRBJ1-1
d_gene: .
CDR3nt: TGTGCCAGCAGCTTAGTCCTGTCTTACACTGAAGCTTTCTTT
CDR3aa: CASSLVLSYTEAFF

abundance: .
v_gene: TRBV28
j_gene: TRBJ1-1
d_gene: .
CDR3nt: TGTGCCAGCCTTATGAACACTGAAGCTTTCTTT
CDR3aa: CASLMNTEAFF

abundance: .
v_gene: TRBV19
j_gene: TRBJ1-5
d_gene: .
CDR3nt: TGTGCCAGTAGTTCCACAGGGTTCAATCAGCCCCAGCATTTT
CDR3aa: CASSSTGFNQPQHF

abundance: .
v_gene: TRBV9
j_gene: TRBJ2-5
d_gene: .
CDR3nt: TGTGCCAGCAGCGTAGGTGAGGCCACCCAAGAGACCCAGTACTTC
CDR3aa: CASSVGEATQETQYF

abundance: .
v_gene: TRBV6-6
j_gene: TRBJ2-7
d_gene: .
CDR3nt: TGTGCCAGCAGTTACGAGGCAGAAGCCTACGAGCAGTACTTC
CDR3aa: CASSYEAEAYEQYF

abundance: .
v_gene: TRBV30
j_gene: TRBJ2-2
d_gene: .
CDR3nt: TGTGCCTGGAATCCGAGACAAGTAAACACCGGGGAGCTGTTTTTT
CDR3aa: CAWNPRQVNTGELFF

abundance: few
v_gene: TRBV9
j_gene: TRBJ1-2
d_gene: TRBD1
CDR3nt: TGTGCCAGCAGCTCAAGGGGGACAGGGCACCTCCCTGGAGCGTGGTACACCTTC
CDR3aa: CASSSRGTGHLPGAWYTF

abundance: .
v_gene: TRBV27
j_gene: TRBJ1-5
d_gene: .
CDR3nt: TGTGCCAGCGAAGAGCATAGACAGGATAGGGGCAATCAGCCCCAGCATTTT
CDR3aa: CASEEHRQDRGNQPQHF

abundance: .
v_gene: TRBV9
j_gene: TRBJ2-1
d_gene: TRBD1
CDR3nt: TGTGCCAGCAGCGCCCGGGACAGGGGCGACAATGAGCAGTTCTTC
CDR3aa: CASSARDRGDNEQFF

abundance: .
v_gene: TRBV7-9
j_gene: TRBJ2-1
d_gene: TRBD2
CDR3nt: TGTGCCAGCAGCCTAGCGGGGGCTAATGAGCAGTTCTTC
CDR3aa: CASSLAGANEQFF

abundance: .
v_gene: TRBV4-2
j_gene: TRBJ1-2
d_gene: .
CDR3nt: TGTGCCAGCAGCCAAGATTCGACGGGAAGCGCCTTC
CDR3aa: CASSQDSTGSAF

abundance: .
v_gene: TRBV6-5
j_gene: TRBJ1-6
d_gene: TRBD1
CDR3nt: TGTGCCAGCAGTTACCGGACAGGGGTAGGTTCACCCCTCCACTTT
CDR3aa: CASSYRTGVGSPLHF

abundance: few
v_gene: TRBV6-1
j_gene: TRBJ1-1
d_gene: TRBD1
CDR3nt: TGTGCCAGCAGTGTTACAGGGGCGAACACTGAAGCTTTCTTT
CDR3aa: CASSVTGANTEAFF

abundance: .
v_gene: TRBV7-6
j_gene: TRBJ2-2
d_gene: TRBD2
CDR3nt: TGTGCCAGCAGCTTAAGGGTGAAGCGGGGGGCCGTGAACACCGGGGAGCTGTTTTTT
CDR3aa: CASSLRVKRGAVNTGELFF

abundance: once
v_gene: TRBV6-5
j_gene: TRBJ1-4
d_gene: TRBD1
CDR3nt: TGTGCCAGCAGTTCAAGGACCGGGACAGGGGTGGAAAAACTGTTTTTT
CDR3aa: CASSSRTGTGVEKLFF

abundance: .
v_gene: TRBV5-1
j_gene: TRBJ2-7
d_gene: TRBD1
CDR3nt: TGCGCCAGCAGCTCAGACAGGGGGCGCAACAACGAGCAGTACTTC
CDR3aa: CASSSDRGRNNEQYF